The 18 T cell receptor beta chains listed next were all sequenced from one sample in a study of monozygotic twins with inflammatory bowel disease. Each CDR3 protein gets one entry in TCRdb, which reprocessed the 5' RACE reads and gives no DNA. The sample has 85,000 to 110,000 distinct CDR3 sequences; the top ten hold under 2.5%. Input material: blood. Receptors originate from a human donor with ulcerative colitis or Crohn's disease, or a healthy co-twin of an affected twin (not recorded which).

V and J are TRBV6-2 or TRBV6-3 and TRBJ2-3; there is no DNA to check the TCRdb D call of TRBD1. The germline V gene has CDR1 MNHEY and CDR2 SVGEGT. CDR3 length: 17 residues. CDR3 region: CASSRPRTGAITDTQYF.

V and J are TRBV29-1 and TRBJ2-1; TCRdb's D call, TRBD2, is unchecked because there is no DNA. The CDR3 sequence is 15 residues long. CDR1 SQVTM and CDR2 ANQGSEA come from the germline V gene. This CDR3 is CSVNSAGGHYNEQFF.

V is TRBV5-1 and J is TRBJ1-2; there is no DNA to check the TCRdb D call of TRBD1. The germline V gene has CDR1 SGHRS and CDR2 YFSETQ. CDR3 length: 15 amino acids. CDR3 residues: CASSLGIRGNYGYTF.

The chain combines TRBV5-1 with TRBJ2-3. This CDR3 region has 13 residues. From germline, CDR1 is SGHRS and CDR2 YFSETQ. The CDR3 loop reads CASSLVATDTQYF.

The chain has TRBV11-2 and TRBJ2-2; the TCRdb call, TRBD2, lacks DNA for checking. The CDR3 is 17 residues long. Per the germline V gene, CDR1 is SGHAT and CDR2 is FQNNGV. The chain's CDR3 is CASSLVFVGRGSGELFF.

The chain combines TRBV19 with TRBJ2-7; TCRdb selects TRBD1, and the lack of DNA leaves this call unchecked. CDR1 and CDR2 (germline): LNHDA, SQIVND (reference sequence). The CDR3 has 16 residues. The CDR3 region is CASSPAPLQGFAEQYF. Full variable domain (missing parts from reference TRBV19 and TRBJ2-7): DGGITQSPKYLFRKEGQNVTLSCEQNLNHDAMYWYRQDPGQGLRLIYYSQIVNDFQKGDIAEGYSVSREKKESFPLTVTSAQKNPTAFYLCASSPAPLQGFAEQYFGPGTRLTVT.

The chain couples TRBV30 to TRBJ1-1. The CDR3 is made up of 12 amino acids. Germline-derived CDR1 and CDR2 are GTSNPN and SVGIG (reference sequence). This CDR3 is CAWRDRGTEAFF.

The rearrangement links TRBV6-6 to TRBJ2-5. The CDR3 totals 12 residues. From germline, CDR1 is MNHNY and CDR2 SVGAGI (reference sequence). CDR3 protein: CASSSYVETQYF.

The chain uses TRBV12-3 or TRBV12-4 and TRBJ1-2; TCRdb lists TRBD1, though no DNA is available to test this call. There are 13 residues in the CDR3. CDR3 amino acids: CASSYQTGQGYTF.

The chain employs TRBV7-2 and TRBJ2-5; TCRdb's assignment of TRBD2 cannot be checked, as there is no DNA. Per the germline V gene, CDR1 is SGHTA and CDR2 is FQGNSA. This CDR3 spans 14 amino acids. This CDR3 reads CASSLGGGRETQYF.

The CDR3 loop reads CSATPGSPVSYEQYF. The chain combines TRBV20-1 with TRBJ2-7; TCRdb picks TRBD1, but there is no DNA to check that call. Germline CDR1 is DFQATT and CDR2 is SNEGSKA (reference sequence). The CDR3 covers 15 residues.

The chain couples TRBV5-1 to TRBJ2-4; the D call of TRBD2 rests on TCRdb alone, since no DNA is present to check it. The CDR3 is 15 residues long. CDR1 SGHRS and CDR2 YFSETQ come from the germline V gene. The CDR3 reads CASSPAWGTGDMQYF. The full variable domain, its missing parts supplied by reference TRBV5-1 and TRBJ2-4, is KAGVTQTPRYLIKTRGQQVTLSCSPISGHRSVSWYQQTPGQGLQFLFEYFSETQRNKGNFPGRFSGRQFSNSRSEMNVSTLELGDSALYLCASSPAWGTGDMQYFGAGTRLSVL.

The chain uses TRBV5-1 and TRBJ1-4; lacking DNA, the TRBD1 call made by TCRdb goes unchecked. Germline V gene lookup returns CDR1 SGHRS and CDR2 YFSETQ. This CDR3 contains 15 residues. The CDR3 is CASSWTGTGNEKLFF.

This chain joins TRBV28 and TRBJ2-7; there is no DNA to check the TCRdb D call of TRBD2. The germline V gene encodes CDR1 MDHEN and CDR2 SYDVKM. The CDR3 is made up of 16 amino acids. This CDR3 reads CASGEVGSSWSGEQYF.

The chain links TRBV5-1 to TRBJ2-1. Germline V gives CDR1 SGHRS, CDR2 YFSETQ. This CDR3 has 15 amino acids. CDR3: CASSLVVDKGNEQFF. Full variable domain (rest looked up from reference TRBV5-1 and TRBJ2-1): KAGVTQTPRYLIKTRGQQVTLSCSPISGHRSVSWYQQTPGQGLQFLFEYFSETQRNKGNFPGRFSGRQFSNSRSEMNVSTLELGDSALYLCASSLVVDKGNEQFFGPGTRLTVL.

The V gene is TRBV20-1, the J gene TRBJ1-5; TCRdb's D gene call, TRBD1, goes unchecked for lack of DNA. Germline V gene lookup returns CDR1 DFQATT and CDR2 SNEGSKA (reference sequence). The CDR3 is 16 residues long. The CDR3 sequence: CSARTGPKTSNQPQHF.

The chain uses TRBV6-2 or TRBV6-3 and TRBJ2-7; TCRdb outputs TRBD2, but without DNA this stays unchecked. This CDR3 has 16 amino acids. Germline V gene data show CDR1 as MNHEY and CDR2 as SVGEGT. CDR3 amino acids: CASTEPLGGSWYEQYF.

The chain links TRBV9 to TRBJ2-3; there is no DNA to check the TCRdb D call of TRBD1. The CDR3 is 14 amino acids. Germline V gene sequence: CDR1 SGDLS, CDR2 YYNGEE. The CDR3 reads CASSLGQSTDTQYF.